These 9 T cell receptor beta chains share one sample of origin, sequenced in a study of T cell clonality in common variable immunodeficiency. No antigen has been identified for these receptors. Repertoires were generated with immunoSEQ multiplex PCR, while TCRdb's copy carries only in-frame clones and drops some. The record shows over 30,000 clones for this sample, with no singletons present. Study outcomes and limitations: In common variable immunodeficiency, TCR beta chains reportedly carried fewer deletions and N-nucleotide insertions.

The sample taken for sequencing was peripheral blood mononuclear cells. The receptors come from a human donor with common variable immunodeficiency.

This clone occurred many times. The CDR3 end falls 3 residues outside the read, so it is completed with the germline J gene. The chain carries TRBV6-1 and TRBJ2-7; 10 nucleotides agree with TRBD1. Trimming at V came to 1 base and at J to 1 base, leaving 4 bases not matched to a gene. Germline V gene data show CDR1 as MNHNS and CDR2 as SASEGT. This CDR3 contains 16 residues. CDR3: CASSEGRQGASYEQYF. The CDR3 bases that were read are TGTGCCAGCAGTGAAGGGAGACAGGGGGCTTCCTACGAG.

This clone turned up a few times. Read sequence stops 3 residues before the CDR3 end, and the germline J gene provides the missing end. Other DNA sequences in the same sample also yield this CDR3. This chain connects TRBV19 to TRBJ2-6; 7 nucleotides align to TRBD2. Germline V CDR1 and CDR2: LNHDA, SQIVND (reference sequence). Trimming cost V 3 bases and J 2 bases; bases outside gene matches: 7. The CDR3 extends over 17 amino acids. CDR3 sequence reads: CASSIQGGVAGANVLTF. CDR3 bases read: TGTGCCAGTAGTATTCAGGGAGGGGTGGCTGGGGCCAACGTC. The whole variable domain, filled in from reference TRBV19 and TRBJ2-6, reads DGGITQSPKYLFRKEGQNVTLSCEQNLNHDAMYWYRQDPGQGLRLIYYSQIVNDFQKGDIAEGYSVSREKKESFPLTVTSAQKNPTAFYLCASSIQGGVAGANVLTFGAGSRLTVL.

This clone appeared a few times. The read gets to within 3 residues of the CDR3 end, and the germline J gene fills in the rest. The chain carries TRBV18 and TRBJ2-1; 9 nucleotides match TRBD2. In germline, CDR1 is KGHSH, CDR2 LQKENI. The CDR3 covers 17 residues. Trimming removed 5 bases from V and 6 bases from J; junction bases left unmatched: 14. CDR3 DNA (partial): TGTGCCAGCTCATTAGGACTAGCGACCGCGGGGGCCAATGAG. Amino acids: CASSLGLATAGANE. The entire CDR3 sequence reads CASSLGLATAGANEQFF.

Sample share makes this clone medium-sized. The CDR3 extends 3 residues past the end of the read, so its final part is completed from the germline J gene. The chain recombines TRBV18 with TRBJ1-2; the D is unclear. This CDR3 comprises 13 residues. The germline V gene has CDR1 KGHSH and CDR2 LQKENI. The V and J ends lost 3 bases and 3 bases respectively, with 8 bases between them. CDR3 DNA, as far as it was read: TGTGCCAGCTCACCGTCTACAGACTATGGC. It encodes CASSPSTDYG. The full CDR3 is CASSPSTDYGYTF.

The table lists this clone with a few counts. The read is 3 residues too short to cover the CDR3 end, so that end is filled in from the germline J gene. The rearrangement uses TRBV5-6 and TRBJ1-2; D is undetermined. The V end was cut by 8 bases, the J end by 1 base, with 12 bases between. The CDR3 contains 13 residues. Germline-derived CDR1 and CDR2 are SGHDT and YYEEEE. The sequenced CDR3 bases are TGTGCCAGTAGTGTAACAGTTAACTATGGC. The encoded protein is CASSVTVNYG. The CDR3 as a whole reads CASSVTVNYGYTF.

This clone was counted many times. Read data end 3 residues before the CDR3 end; the end is taken from the germline J gene. The V gene is TRBV18, the J gene TRBJ1-1; 7 bases are a match to TRBD1. There are 15 residues in the CDR3. The V gene's germline CDR1 is KGHSH and CDR2 LQKENI. The J segment lost 4 bases and the V segment lost 3 bases, leaving 8 bases of the junction unmatched. The CDR3 here is CASSPRSTGLTEAFF. The covered CDR3 bases are TGTGCCAGCTCACCGAGGTCGACAGGGCTCACTGAA.

The CDR3 reads CASSSGGRGARQDIQYF. The CDR3 DNA, read in part, is TGTGCCAGCAGCTCCGGGGGTAGAGGGGCTAGGCAAGACATT. The chain is built from TRBV7-6 and TRBJ2-4; TRBD2 might be the D (6 bases). The read ends 3 residues before the CDR3 terminus; that terminus is restored from the germline J gene. The ends were cut back, 4 bases at V and 8 bases at J, with 24 bases in the middle. From germline, CDR1 is SGHVS and CDR2 FNYEAQ. This CDR3 region has 17 residues.

To note about this clone: Read coverage stops 3 residues before the CDR3 terminus; the germline J gene supplies the remainder. V usage is TRBV13 and J usage is TRBJ2-7, with D possibly matching TRBD1 (6 bases). Germline V gives CDR1 PRHDT, CDR2 FYEKMQ (reference sequence). The V end lost 4 bases, the J end lost 6 bases, and 13 bases lay between the germline ends. This CDR3 contains 13 residues. The CDR3 loop is CASSSDRRREQYF. The DNA read from the CDR3 is TGTGCCAGCAGCTCGGACAGAAGGCGCGAG.

Remarks on this clone: The sequenced fragment ends 3 residues before the CDR3 boundary, so the rest is inferred from the germline J gene. The chain is built from TRBV7-9 and TRBJ1-2; 10 bases line up with TRBD1. The CDR3 is 15 residues long. Germline V gives CDR1 SEHNR, CDR2 FQNEAQ (reference sequence). J lost 2 bases, V lost 5 bases, and 5 bases had no gene match. CDR3 loop: CASSPGGQGNYGYTF. Partial CDR3 DNA: TGTGCCAGCAGCCCGGGGGGACAGGGGAACTATGGC.